Following are 25 T cell receptor beta chains from one sample sequenced in a study of human T cells and chemical hapten exposure. TCRdb used MiXCR to reprocess the RACE reads, holding one entry per CDR3 protein. In the table there are about 34,000 distinct CDR3 sequences, 10% of which are singletons. As to time point: pre-sensitization, week 0. The treatment was: therapeutic diphenylcyclopropenone sensitization with weekly scalp DPC. Unfractionated whole blood was the source from which total RNA was extracted. This specimen consisted of whole blood, obtained in connection with sensitization to the hapten diphenylcyclopropenone (DPC). The source of these receptors is a man in his forties or fifties with alopecia areata. Some clones in this sample may be carry-over from other donors' samples.

The sample holds many counts of this clonotype. V usage is TRBV7-9 and J usage is TRBJ1-3, with no clear D. Trimming stripped 5 bases from V and 4 bases from J, with 18 bases between. The CDR3 consists of 16 residues. Germline CDR1 reads SEHNR; CDR2 reads FQNEAQ (reference sequence). CDR3: CASSQSLREDGNTIYF. The DNA of the CDR3 is TGTGCCAGCAGCCAATCCCTTCGTGAGGACGGAAACACCATATATTTT.

A few counts support this clonotype. The J gene is TRBJ1-1, the V gene TRBV29-1; 8 nucleotides line up with TRBD1. Germline CDR1 is SQVTM and CDR2 is ANQGSEA. This CDR3 has 15 residues. V was pared by 6 bases and J by 4 bases, with 13 bases of the junction left unmatched. CDR3: CSVPGQGALITEAFF. In nucleotides, the CDR3 is TGCAGCGTCCCAGGACAGGGAGCCTTGATCACTGAAGCTTTCTTT.

The CDR3 loop is CASSFGRGNTEAFF. The CDR3 DNA sequence: TGCGCCAGCAGCTTTGGCAGGGGGAACACTGAAGCTTTCTTT. This chain uses TRBV5-1 with TRBJ1-1, with D possibly matching TRBD1 (6 bases). V gave up 2 bases and J gave up 1 base, with 9 bases separating them. CDR1 is SGHRS, CDR2 YFSETQ, per germline. CDR3 length: 14 amino acids.

This clonotype was picked up many times. V is TRBV5-1 and J is TRBJ2-1; TRBD2 aligns across 16 bases. V lost 2 bases, J lost 9 bases, and 8 bases stayed unmatched. This CDR3 region has 17 residues. Germline-derived CDR1 and CDR2 are SGHRS and YFSETQ. The CDR3 is CASSFGTSGRARGEQFF. In DNA, the CDR3 is TGCGCCAGCAGCTTCGGGACTAGCGGGAGGGCCCGGGGTGAGCAGTTCTTC.

This clonotype was recorded many times. The chain employs TRBV5-8 and TRBJ2-5, with 8 positions matching TRBD1. CDR3 size: 15 residues. After removal of 4 bases from V and 3 bases from J, the junction contained 8 bases not matched to a gene. Germline lookup yields CDR1 SGHTS and CDR2 YDEGEE. The CDR3 reads CASSPGQDGKETQYF. CDR3 DNA sequence: TGTGCCAGCAGCCCGGGACAGGATGGGAAAGAGACCCAGTACTTC.

The chain couples TRBV12-3 or TRBV12-4 to TRBJ2-7; TRBD2 agrees at 13 bases. Trimming removed 5 bases from V and 4 bases from J; junction bases left unmatched: 2. This CDR3 contains 14 residues. The chain's CDR3 is CASSGLAGAYEQYF. The CDR3 region has the DNA TGTGCCAGCAGTGGACTAGCGGGAGCATACGAGCAGTACTTC.

This clonotype has at least ten counts. V usage is TRBV29-1 and J usage is TRBJ2-1; D ambiguous. Per germline, CDR1 SQVTM and CDR2 ANQGSEA. V gave up 6 bases and J gave up 4 bases, with 4 bases separating them. This CDR3 region has 10 residues. CDR3 in DNA: TGCAGCGTGCAATACAATGAGCAGTTCTTC. Its protein product is CSVQYNEQFF.

This clonotype has at least ten counts. CDR3 sequence reads: CASKARADPKGQYF. CDR3 coding DNA: TGTGCCAGCAAGGCTAGGGCAGACCCTAAAGGGCAGTACTTC. This rearrangement joins TRBV7-7 to TRBJ2-7; D is undetermined. Germline CDR1 reads SSHAT; CDR2 reads FNYEAQ (reference sequence). The CDR3 contains 14 residues. V lost 7 bases to trimming and J lost 9 bases, with 22 bases between them. Drawing the rest from reference TRBV7-7 and TRBJ2-7, the complete variable domain is GAGVSQSPRYKVTKRGQDVTLRCDPISSHATLYWYQQALGQGPEFLTYFNYEAQPDKSGLPSDRFSAERPEGSISTLTIQRTEQRDSAMYRCASKARADPKGQYFGPGTRLTVT.

This chain uses TRBV10-3 with TRBJ2-7; D is unclear. This CDR3 region has 12 residues. The germline V and J ends were trimmed by 0 bases and 6 bases, with 6 bases remaining between them. CDR1 is ENHRY and CDR2 is SYGVKD in the germline V gene. As DNA, the CDR3 is TGTGCCATCAGTGAGTCCCGATCCGAGCAGTACTTC. Residues: CAISESRSEQYF.

This clonotype was detected ten times or more. The chain recombines TRBV19 with TRBJ2-6, with TRBD2 matching over 7 bases. J was trimmed by 2 bases and V by 3 bases; bases with no gene match: 10. CDR1 is LNHDA and CDR2 is SQIVND in the germline V gene (reference sequence). This CDR3 contains 18 residues. CDR3 sequence reads: CASSMGGSMGAGANVLTF. The CDR3 bases are TGTGCCAGTAGTATGGGGGGGAGTATGGGTGCTGGGGCCAACGTCCTGACTTTC.

The chain has TRBV20-1 and TRBJ1-2; 8 bases fit TRBD1. Germline CDR1 is DFQATT and CDR2 is SNEGSKA (reference sequence). CDR3 length: 14 residues. V dropped 5 bases and J dropped 4; count of bases not matched to a gene: 9. CDR3 sequence: CSAPRMTGVYGYTF. The CDR3 region has the DNA TGCAGTGCTCCCCGGATGACAGGGGTCTATGGCTACACCTTC.

The sample holds many counts of this clonotype. This chain joins TRBV5-1 and TRBJ2-7; 8 bases agree with TRBD1. CDR3 size: 14 residues. Germline CDR1 reads SGHRS; CDR2 reads YFSETQ. The V and J ends lost 4 bases and 3 bases, in that order; junction bases with no gene match: 6. CDR3 amino acids: CASSEGQGLYEQYF. As DNA, the CDR3 is TGCGCCAGCAGCGAAGGACAGGGTCTCTACGAGCAGTACTTC.

This clonotype was observed at least ten times. The gene calls are TRBV18 and TRBJ2-7; 9 bases line up with TRBD1. The V gene's germline CDR1 is KGHSH and CDR2 LQKENI. The CDR3 loop spans 14 amino acids. The V and J ends lost 6 bases and 0 bases, in that order; junction bases with no gene match: 3. CDR3 loop: CASSGTGSSYEQYF. The CDR3 nucleotides are TGTGCCAGCTCGGGGACAGGGAGCTCCTACGAGCAGTACTTC.

This clonotype was counted many times. This rearrangement joins TRBV18 to TRBJ1-5; D call uncertain. Germline values: CDR1 KGHSH, CDR2 LQKENI. CDR3 length: 15 residues. V dropped 0 bases and J dropped 1 base, with 7 bases sitting between them. CDR3 sequence (DNA): TGTGCCAGCTCACCACCGAACAGAAGCAATCAGCCCCAGCATTTT. It is translated as CASSPPNRSNQPQHF.

This clonotype occurred many times. The rearrangement joins TRBV11-2 to TRBJ2-3; D is ambiguous. The V gene's germline CDR1 is SGHAT and CDR2 FQNNGV. This CDR3 contains 13 residues. Trimming cost V 0 bases and J 9 bases, with 10 bases left between them. This CDR3 is CASSLEIASTQYF. Written as DNA, the CDR3 is TGTGCCAGCAGCTTAGAAATAGCATCCACGCAGTATTTT.

This clonotype appeared a few times. The CDR3 DNA sequence: TGTGCCAGCAGCCAAGAGGCAGCGCCCTCCTACGAGCAGTACTTC. Its protein is CASSQEAAPSYEQYF. The genes are TRBV3-1 and TRBJ2-7; D not resolved. Germline CDR1 is LGHDT and CDR2 is YNNKEL (reference sequence). V lost 0 bases and J lost 0, with 9 bases in between. CDR3 length equals 15 residues.

This clonotype was counted ten times or more. This chain links TRBV29-1 with TRBJ2-7, with D possibly being TRBD1 or TRBD2 (5 bases each). Germline lookup yields CDR1 SQVTM and CDR2 ANQGSEA. Trimming took off 4 bases at V and 2 bases at J, with 15 bases between the two ends. The CDR3 is 14 amino acids. The CDR3 sequence: CSVGYTGATYEQYF. For the CDR3, the DNA is TGCAGCGTTGGCTATACCGGGGCCACCTACGAGCAGTACTTC.

This chain links TRBV7-2 with TRBJ2-1; TRBD2 agrees at 9 bases. The CDR3 is 14 residues long. J was trimmed by 7 bases and V by 3 bases; bases with no gene match: 4. The V gene's germline CDR1 is SGHTA and CDR2 FQGNSA. CDR3 protein: CASSFGLARNEQFF. Here the CDR3 DNA reads TGTGCCAGCAGCTTTGGACTAGCGAGGAATGAGCAGTTCTTC. Full variable domain (outside the CDR3, taken from reference TRBV7-2 and TRBJ2-1): GAGVSQSPSNKVTEKGKDVELRCDPISGHTALYWYRQSLGQGLEFLIYFQGNSAPDKSGLPSDRFSAERTGGSVSTLTIQRTQQEDSAVYLCASSFGLARNEQFFGPGTRLTVL.

The chain couples TRBV28 to TRBJ2-7; 7 bases map to TRBD2. This CDR3 comprises 16 residues. CDR1 is MDHEN, CDR2 SYDVKM, per germline. V was clipped by 5 bases and J by 2 bases; unmatched bases: 12. The CDR3 DNA sequence: TGTGCCAGCAGTGCTCCGGGACTACCTATTCCCTACGAGCAGTACTTC. Protein sequence: CASSAPGLPIPYEQYF.

The rearrangement joins TRBV27 to TRBJ1-1; TRBD1 matches 11 bases. Looked up from germline, CDR1 is MNHEY and CDR2 is SMNVEV (reference sequence). This CDR3 comprises 15 residues. V gave up 3 bases and J gave up 4 bases; unmatched junction bases: 4. In nucleotides, the CDR3 is TGTGCCAGCAGTTTGTGGGGGACAGGGGGCACTGAAGCTTTCTTT. This codes for CASSLWGTGGTEAFF.

This clonotype was observed many times. This rearrangement joins TRBV24-1 to TRBJ2-2; either TRBD1 or TRBD2 may fit D (5 bases each). Trimming stripped 3 bases from V and 6 bases from J, with 13 bases between. CDR3 size: 15 residues. The germline CDR1 and CDR2 sequences are KGHDR and SFDVKD. The CDR3 bases are TGTGCCACCAGTGATACCACAGGACTCTCCGGGGAGCTGTTTTTT. Translated: CATSDTTGLSGELFF.

The chain is built from TRBV9 and TRBJ2-3; no clear D. Trimming removed 0 bases at V and 2 bases at J, with 10 bases between. The germline gives CDR1 SGDLS, CDR2 YYNGEE. The CDR3 length is 15 residues. This chain's CDR3 is CASSVDLRPTDTQYF. As DNA, the CDR3 is TGTGCCAGCAGCGTAGATCTGCGCCCCACAGATACGCAGTATTTT.

There are many counts of this clonotype. The CDR3 loop reads CASSLIAQVMNTQYF. The CDR3 DNA reads as TGTGCCAGCAGTTTGATCGCACAGGTGATGAATACGCAGTATTTT. This chain connects TRBV12-3 or TRBV12-4 to TRBJ2-3; a weak D match, TRBD1 (5 bases). The CDR3 runs to 15 residues. Trimming left V 3 bases short and J 7 bases short, with 17 bases between.

The chain combines TRBV7-9 with TRBJ2-7; unclear D gene. Deletions cut 5 bases from V and 1 base from J, with 9 bases between. From germline, CDR1 is SEHNR and CDR2 FQNEAQ (reference sequence). This CDR3 is 13 amino acids long. The CDR3 spells CASSPTQSYEQYF. Written as DNA, the CDR3 is TGTGCCAGCAGCCCCACCCAGTCCTACGAGCAGTACTTC.

This clonotype was seen ten or more times. The chain is built from TRBV24-1 and TRBJ2-1; 7 positions agree with TRBD2. CDR1 and CDR2 from the germline V gene are KGHDR and SFDVKD. The CDR3 extends over 16 amino acids. V lost 0 bases to trimming and J lost 1 base; unmatched junction nucleotides: 2. This CDR3 reads CATSDLTAGSYNEQFF. The CDR3 DNA sequence: TGTGCCACCAGTGATTTGACAGCGGGGTCCTACAATGAGCAGTTCTTC.